This T cell receptor (beta chain) was sequenced in a study of blood T cell repertoires in COVID-19. This table comes from immunoSEQ multiplex PCR, and its TCRdb copy is limited to in-frame clones, with some not included. Of around 60,000 clones in the sample, 90% were seen once. Germline loops: CDR1 MNHEY, CDR2 SMNVEV (reference sequence). The length of the CDR3 is 14 residues. Sequencing input: peripheral blood. The sequence derives from a human donor with active COVID-19. The donor label of this sample is uncertain. The chain employs TRBV27 and TRBJ2-7; the D is unclear. The CDR3, as DNA: TGTGCTACGCGGAGCCCCTCTGTGAACTACGAGCAGTACTTC. This codes for CATRSPSVNYEQYF.